The T cell receptor (beta chain) described here comes from a study of T cells expressing NK-cell markers. Study results and caveats: It remained uncertain whether the expanded NKG2C+ T cell clones were specific for HCMV antigens.

Concerning this clonotype: The antigen is not known.

The CDR3 consists of 12 residues. Germline V CDR1 and CDR2: SGHTA, FQGNSA. TCRdb reanalyzed the 5' RACE reads, giving one entry per CDR3 protein sequence and no DNA. Here the sample table reports about 260,000 distinct CDR3 sequences. The receptor's source is a man younger than 30 in good health. The sample comprised blood T cells: a sorted CD56 or NKG2C T cell subset, CD4+ or CD8+ T cells, or bulk PBMC T cells (not recorded which). The chain uses TRBV7-2 and TRBJ2-1; absent DNA, TCRdb's TRBD1 call cannot be checked. The CDR3 sequence: CASSRTGVDRFF.